This T cell receptor (beta chain) was retrieved from a study of T cell responses to AZD1222 COVID-19 vaccine. Turning to the study itself: Analyses pooled second doses at about 4 or about 12 weeks. Study results and limitations: Seropositive status at baseline applied to only five or six AZD1222 recipients. Females outnumbered males among donors, who were mostly white British; clonal diversity was possibly underestimated. Nearly half of spike-specific TCRs reportedly target unmutated variant regions.

Note on this clone: Antigen: not known.

Germline CDR1 MNHEY, CDR2 SMNVEV (reference sequence). This CDR3 region has 15 residues. Trimming shortened V by 4 bases and J by 0 bases, and 10 bases separated the two germline ends. The method was immunoSEQ multiplex PCR; TCRdb's version includes in-frame clones alone and lacks a portion of them. The table shows some 130,000 clones, with around nine tenths occurring only once. Sequenced here: peripheral blood, sampled on day 0 of AZD1222 vaccination. The J gene is TRBJ2-1, the V gene TRBV27; tentative D call: TRBD1 (5 bases). The receptor was derived from an adult in good health. The CDR3 coding sequence is TGTGCCAGCAGTTGGACAAGAAGCTCCTACAATGAGCAGTTCTTC. Translated: CASSWTRSSYNEQFF.